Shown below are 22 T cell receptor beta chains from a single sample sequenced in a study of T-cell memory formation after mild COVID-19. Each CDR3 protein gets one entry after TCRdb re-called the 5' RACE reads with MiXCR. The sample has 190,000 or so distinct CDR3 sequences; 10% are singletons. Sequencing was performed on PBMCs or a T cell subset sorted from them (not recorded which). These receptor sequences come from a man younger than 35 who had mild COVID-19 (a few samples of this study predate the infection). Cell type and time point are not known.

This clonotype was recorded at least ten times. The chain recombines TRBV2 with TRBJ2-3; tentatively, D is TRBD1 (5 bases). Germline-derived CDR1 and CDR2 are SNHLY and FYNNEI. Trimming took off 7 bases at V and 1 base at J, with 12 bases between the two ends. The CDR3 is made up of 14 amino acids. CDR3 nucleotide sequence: TGTGCCAGCACCCTCCTACAGGGCACAGATACGCAGTATTTT. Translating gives CASTLLQGTDTQYF. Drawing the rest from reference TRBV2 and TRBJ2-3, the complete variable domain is EPEVTQTPSHQVTQMGQEVILRCVPISNHLYFYWYRQILGQKVEFLVSFYNNEISEKSEIFDDQFSVERPDGSNFTLKIRSTKLEDSAMYFCASTLLQGTDTQYFGPGTRLTVL.

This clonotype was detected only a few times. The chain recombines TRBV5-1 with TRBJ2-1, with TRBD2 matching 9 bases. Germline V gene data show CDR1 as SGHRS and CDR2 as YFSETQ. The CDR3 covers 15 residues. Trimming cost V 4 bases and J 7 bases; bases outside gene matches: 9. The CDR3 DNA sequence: TGCGCCAGCAGCCCCGGCAGGGCGGGGGGGAATGAGCAGTTCTTC. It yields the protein CASSPGRAGGNEQFF. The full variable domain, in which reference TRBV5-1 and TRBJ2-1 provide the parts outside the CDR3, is KAGVTQTPRYLIKTRGQQVTLSCSPISGHRSVSWYQQTPGQGLQFLFEYFSETQRNKGNFPGRFSGRQFSNSRSEMNVSTLELGDSALYLCASSPGRAGGNEQFFGPGTRLTVL.

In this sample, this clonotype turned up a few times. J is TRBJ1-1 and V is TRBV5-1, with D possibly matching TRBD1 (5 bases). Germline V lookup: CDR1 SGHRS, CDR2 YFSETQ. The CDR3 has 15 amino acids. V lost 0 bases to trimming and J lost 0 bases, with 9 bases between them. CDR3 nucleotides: TGCGCCAGCAGCTTGGAGGGGAACGTGAACACTGAAGCTTTCTTT. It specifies CASSLEGNVNTEAFF.

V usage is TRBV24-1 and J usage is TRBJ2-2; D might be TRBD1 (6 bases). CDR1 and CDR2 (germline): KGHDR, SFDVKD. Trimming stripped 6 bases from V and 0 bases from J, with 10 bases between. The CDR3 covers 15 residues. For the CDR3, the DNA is TGTGCCACCAGTCGACAGGCACCGAACACCGGGGAGCTGTTTTTT. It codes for CATSRQAPNTGELFF.

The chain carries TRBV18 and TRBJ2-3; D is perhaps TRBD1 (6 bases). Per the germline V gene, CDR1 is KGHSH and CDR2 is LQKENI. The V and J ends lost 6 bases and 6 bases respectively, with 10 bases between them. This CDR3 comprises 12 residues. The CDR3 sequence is CASSQGIDTQYF. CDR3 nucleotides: TGTGCCAGCTCCCAGGGGATTGATACGCAGTATTTT.

The CDR3 coding sequence is TGTGCCATCAGTGGAGGGGCTGGCGCCGGGAATAGCAATCAGCCCCAGCATTTT. Residues: CAISGGAGAGNSNQPQHF. The chain employs TRBV10-3 and TRBJ1-5, with D possibly TRBD1 on 5 matching bases. Germline-derived CDR1 and CDR2 are ENHRY and SYGVKD. Trimming left V 4 bases short and J 0 bases short, with 19 bases between. The CDR3 runs 18 residues.

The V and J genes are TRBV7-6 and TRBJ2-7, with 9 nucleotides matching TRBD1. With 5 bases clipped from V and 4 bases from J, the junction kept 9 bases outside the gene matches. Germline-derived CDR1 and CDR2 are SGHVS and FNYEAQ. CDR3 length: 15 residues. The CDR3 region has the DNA TGTGCCAGCAGCCTTCAGGGGGACAGGGTTTACGAGCAGTACTTC. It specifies CASSLQGDRVYEQYF.

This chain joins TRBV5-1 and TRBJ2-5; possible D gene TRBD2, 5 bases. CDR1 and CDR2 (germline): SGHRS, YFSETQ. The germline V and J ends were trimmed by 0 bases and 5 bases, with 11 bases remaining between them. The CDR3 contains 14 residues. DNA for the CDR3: TGCGCCAGCAGCTTGGACGGGGTATACGAGACCCAGTACTTC. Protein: CASSLDGVYETQYF. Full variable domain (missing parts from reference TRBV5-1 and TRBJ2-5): KAGVTQTPRYLIKTRGQQVTLSCSPISGHRSVSWYQQTPGQGLQFLFEYFSETQRNKGNFPGRFSGRQFSNSRSEMNVSTLELGDSALYLCASSLDGVYETQYFGPGTRLLVL.

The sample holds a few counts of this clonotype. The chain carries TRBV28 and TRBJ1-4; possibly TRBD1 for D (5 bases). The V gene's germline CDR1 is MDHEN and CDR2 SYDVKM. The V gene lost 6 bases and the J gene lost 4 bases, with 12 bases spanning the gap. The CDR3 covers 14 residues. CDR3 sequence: CASRGTLFNEKLFF. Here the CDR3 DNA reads TGTGCCAGCAGGGGGACCCTCTTTAATGAAAAACTGTTTTTT.

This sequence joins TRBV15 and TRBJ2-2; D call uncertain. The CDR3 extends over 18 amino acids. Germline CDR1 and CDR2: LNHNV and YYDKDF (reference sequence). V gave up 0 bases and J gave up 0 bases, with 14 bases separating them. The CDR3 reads CATSRDGNTQANTGELFF. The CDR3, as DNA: TGTGCCACCAGCAGAGATGGGAACACCCAAGCGAACACCGGGGAGCTGTTTTTT.

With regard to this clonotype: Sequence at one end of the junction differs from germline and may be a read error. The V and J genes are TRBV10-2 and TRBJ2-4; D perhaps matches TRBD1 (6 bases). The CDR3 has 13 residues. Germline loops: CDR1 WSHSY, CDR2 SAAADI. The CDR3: CDSSEQGADIQYF. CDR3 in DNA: TGCGACAGCAGCGAACAGGGTGCAGACATTCAGTACTTC.

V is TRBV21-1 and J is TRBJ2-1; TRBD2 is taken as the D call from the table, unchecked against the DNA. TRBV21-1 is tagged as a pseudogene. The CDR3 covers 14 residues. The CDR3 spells CASSKVVRTDEQFF. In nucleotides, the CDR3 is TGTGCCAGCAGCAAAGTAGTCCGCACCGATGAGCAGTTCTTC.

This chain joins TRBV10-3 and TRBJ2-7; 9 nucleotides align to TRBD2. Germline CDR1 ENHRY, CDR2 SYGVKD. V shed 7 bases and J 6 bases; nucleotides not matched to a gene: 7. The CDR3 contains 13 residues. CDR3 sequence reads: CAITGRGGGEQYF. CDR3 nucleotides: TGTGCCATCACGGGGCGGGGGGGCGGCGAGCAGTACTTC.

CDR3 region: CASSPGPVTEAFF. CDR3 DNA: TGTGCCAGCAGCCCGGGACCGGTGACTGAAGCTTTCTTT. The V gene is TRBV7-2, the J gene TRBJ1-1; D perhaps matches TRBD1 (5 bases). The germline gives CDR1 SGHTA, CDR2 FQGNSA. Trimming shortened V by 5 bases and J by 5 bases, and 12 bases separated the two germline ends. The CDR3 has 13 residues.

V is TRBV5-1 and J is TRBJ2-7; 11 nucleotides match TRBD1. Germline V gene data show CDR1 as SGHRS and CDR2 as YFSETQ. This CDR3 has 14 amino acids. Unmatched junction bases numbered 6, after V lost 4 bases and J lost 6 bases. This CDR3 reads CASSASGTGGEQYF. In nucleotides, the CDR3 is TGCGCCAGCAGCGCTTCCGGGACAGGGGGCGAGCAGTACTTC.

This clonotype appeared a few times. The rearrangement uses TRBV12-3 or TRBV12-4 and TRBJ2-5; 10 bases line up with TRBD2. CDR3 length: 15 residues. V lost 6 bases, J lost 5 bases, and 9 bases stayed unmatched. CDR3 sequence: CASRGSGGPGETQYF. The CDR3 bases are TGTGCCAGCAGGGGTAGCGGGGGGCCGGGTGAGACCCAGTACTTC.

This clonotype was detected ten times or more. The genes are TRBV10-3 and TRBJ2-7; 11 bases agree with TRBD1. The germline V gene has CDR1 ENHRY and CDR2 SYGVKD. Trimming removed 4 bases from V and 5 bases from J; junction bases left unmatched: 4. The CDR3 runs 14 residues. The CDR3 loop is CAISGGQGANEQYV. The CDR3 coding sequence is TGTGCCATCAGTGGAGGACAGGGGGCAAACGAGCAGTACGTC.

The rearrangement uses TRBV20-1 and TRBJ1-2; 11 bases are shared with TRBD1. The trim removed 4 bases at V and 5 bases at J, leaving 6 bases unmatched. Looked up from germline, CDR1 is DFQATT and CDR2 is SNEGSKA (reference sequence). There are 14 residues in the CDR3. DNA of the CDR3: TGCAGTGCTAATGCGGGACAGGGGGGATATGGCTACACCTTC. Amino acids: CSANAGQGGYGYTF.

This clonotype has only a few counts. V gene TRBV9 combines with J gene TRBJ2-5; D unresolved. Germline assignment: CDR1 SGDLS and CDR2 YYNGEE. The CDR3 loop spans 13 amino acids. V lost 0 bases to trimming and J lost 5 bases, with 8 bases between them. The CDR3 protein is CASSVDLRETQYF. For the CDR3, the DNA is TGTGCCAGCAGCGTAGACCTTAGGGAGACCCAGTACTTC.

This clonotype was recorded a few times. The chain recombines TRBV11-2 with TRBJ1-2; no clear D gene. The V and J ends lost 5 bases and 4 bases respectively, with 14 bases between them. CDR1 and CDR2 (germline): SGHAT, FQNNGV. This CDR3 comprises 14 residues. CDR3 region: CASSPAVARYGYTF. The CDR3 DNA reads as TGTGCCAGCAGCCCCGCCGTGGCTCGCTATGGCTACACCTTC.

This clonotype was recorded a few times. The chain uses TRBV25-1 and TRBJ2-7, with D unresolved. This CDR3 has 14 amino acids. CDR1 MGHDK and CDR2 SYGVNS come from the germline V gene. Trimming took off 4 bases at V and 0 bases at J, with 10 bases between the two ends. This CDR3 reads CASSADSGSYEQYF. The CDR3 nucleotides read TGTGCCAGCAGTGCTGACTCGGGCTCCTACGAGCAGTACTTC.

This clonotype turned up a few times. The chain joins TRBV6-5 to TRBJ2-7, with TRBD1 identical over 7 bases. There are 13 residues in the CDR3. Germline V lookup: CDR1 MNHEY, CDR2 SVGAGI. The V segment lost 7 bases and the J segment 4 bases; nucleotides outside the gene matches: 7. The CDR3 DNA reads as TGTGCCAGCAATCGAGGGGGCGCGTACGAGCAGTACTTC. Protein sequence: CASNRGGAYEQYF.